What follows describes a single T cell receptor (beta chain). The data derive from a study of OX40 agonist ivuxolimab in advanced cancers. Study at large: Enrollees could have had prior anti-PD-1, anti-PD-L1 or anti-CTLA-4 therapy, which about 40% had received.

The repertoire was sequenced with immunoSEQ multiplex PCR; TCRdb's copy has only in-frame clones and lacks some. The sample consists of under 35,000 clones, about 89% of them appearing once. The germline V and J ends were trimmed by 3 bases and 2 bases, with 8 bases remaining between them. The germline gives CDR1 LNHDA, CDR2 SQIVND (reference sequence). This CDR3 comprises 13 residues. The TCR comes from an adult with an advanced solid tumor such as melanoma, head and neck, liver or kidney cancer. The V call is TRBV19, the J call TRBJ2-7; D unresolved. Specimen: CD4+ or CD8+ T cells sorted from blood, collected in a trial of the OX40 agonist ivuxolimab. The CDR3 reads CASSIGITYEQYF. DNA of the CDR3: TGTGCCAGTAGTATCGGTATTACCTACGAGCAGTACTTC.